The subject of this entry is one T cell receptor (beta chain). There are many counts of this clonotype. Its antigen target is currently unknown. The sample holds no much larger clone one base away, and base qualities are not on file. The entry originates in a study of esophageal squamous cell carcinoma under preoperative chemotherapy (dated by TCRdb to between 2017 and 2018). Regarding the study in general: The study profiled TCR repertoires of both peripheral blood T cells and tumor-infiltrating lymphocytes. The effects of paclitaxel-nedaplatin chemotherapy on T-cell receptor repertoires in patients with esophageal squamous cell carcinoma were assessed. The cohort comprised five patients with primary esophageal squamous cell carcinoma. Repertoires from samples obtained before paclitaxel-nedaplatin therapy were compared with repertoires from samples obtained after paclitaxel-nedaplatin therapy.

The CDR3 contains 17 residues, cysteine and phenylalanine counted. Only CDR3 DNA remains: 51 bases, in frame from the first base. Based on the germline V gene, the CDR1 and CDR2 sequences are MNHNS and SASEGT. Compared with germline, V lacks 6 bases and J lacks 9 bases; bases without a gene match: 14. Library method: PCR. Sequencing took place on a HiSeq X Ten. TCR repertoires were characterized by high-throughput sequencing. TCRdb trimmed public reads at Q25 via fastp, called clones via MiXCR and kept in-frame beta chains. Rows merge per CDR3 protein into single entries with the most common DNA and genes. The sample includes roughly 20,000 distinct CDR3 sequences, with just over 45% observed a single time. The ten biggest clones cover roughly 30% of the sample. Results and caveats for the whole study, not just this receptor: The analysis included only a few patients with esophageal squamous cell carcinoma, making the cohort small. Post-treatment tumor-infiltrating lymphocytes appeared to be derived in part from peripheral T cells migrating into the tumor, rather than solely from local clonal changes. After chemotherapy, TCR diversity rose significantly in peripheral T cells, but this increase was not seen in tumor-infiltrating lymphocytes. Immediate and substantial changes in clonotype frequency were induced by paclitaxel-nedaplatin therapy, and contraction rather than amplification was more likely to be observed among abundant clones.

In the paper's terms, the time point label means: after preoperative PTX-NDP chemotherapy. Before surgery, patients were given paclitaxel-nedaplatin as preoperative chemotherapy. This receptor was taken from a human donor with esophageal squamous cell carcinoma. The donor label of this sample is uncertain. Collection of the sample occurred from a patient given preoperative chemotherapy. The rearrangement combines TRBV6-1 with TRBJ2-1; TRBD2 lines up with 13 middle nucleotides. At the DNA level, the sequence is TGTGCCAGCAGGGGGACTAGCGGGGCCCCTGGGGGGGGTGAGCAGTTCTTC. Translated, it reads CASRGTSGAPGGGEQFF.